A selection of T cell receptor beta chains follows, all from one sample in a study of T cell repertoires in cytomegalovirus infection. TCRdb re-called the reads through MiXCR, storing one row per CDR3 protein. The table records about 55,000 distinct CDR3 sequences, around 18% of them present only once. Their target antigens are unknown. The sample in question was CD8+ T cells from cultured PBMCs, obtained from culture after CMV antigen stimulation. The receptors shown here come from a human donor in good health (CMV status not recorded). Some clones in this sample may be carry-over from other donors' samples. Both conserved end residues are trimmed from each CDR3. The listing skips clone size in some rows; elsewhere it reads once, few, many or a size class.

ATEGQGGGELF,NA,TRBJ2-2,TRBV24-1
ASSYSTAGQETQY,NA,TRBJ2-5,TRBV6-2/TRBV6-3
ASSLAGTGPYEQY,NA,TRBJ2-7,TRBV18
ASTISQDTQY,few,TRBJ2-3,TRBV7-2
ASSKPTGGHNEQF,few,TRBJ2-1,TRBV7-9
ASSEGEGGSYNEQF,many,TRBJ2-1,TRBV6-1
ASSDQSRGITDTQY,few,TRBJ2-3,TRBV7-9
ASSHTGDFTDTQY,many,TRBJ2-3,TRBV27
ASRPSSHPSYEQY,NA,TRBJ2-7,TRBV12-3/TRBV12-4
ASSQADYTEVF,few,TRBJ1-1,TRBV4-1
ASSFQQSHQPQH,many,TRBJ1-5,TRBV27
ASSSGEAVGDEQY,NA,TRBJ2-7,TRBV4-1
ASSLDRQRSRPDTQY,NA,TRBJ2-3,TRBV7-2
ASSEAWGARTDTQY,many,TRBJ2-3,TRBV6-1
ASSWMDDSSYNEQF,few,TRBJ2-1,TRBV4-1
ASSSGAGGRTDTQY,NA,TRBJ2-3,TRBV11-3
ASSLGTGPYEQY,many,TRBJ2-7,TRBV7-6
ASSIGVTEAF,NA,TRBJ1-1,TRBV28
ASSPQGYGYT,few,TRBJ1-2,TRBV6-1
ASRASSGDEQF,few,TRBJ2-1,TRBV7-8
ASSQTGDTQY,few,TRBJ2-3,TRBV12-3/TRBV12-4
ATSTGLAAHNEQF,NA,TRBJ2-1,TRBV15
ASSPGQGPHEQY,many,TRBJ2-7,TRBV18
ASSYLGGAGNGELF,NA,TRBJ2-2,TRBV7-2
ATQPGAGRAEAF,few,TRBJ1-1,TRBV19
ASSLTPLYEQY,few,TRBJ2-7,TRBV6-5
ASSPRDSYNQPQH,NA,TRBJ1-5,TRBV28
ASGLEGYNQPQH,few,TRBJ1-5,TRBV12-5
ASSLKGSQQPQH,NA,TRBJ1-5,TRBV28
ASSEGGNYGYT,few,TRBJ1-2,TRBV25-1
ASNLRGSTGYT,few,TRBJ1-2,TRBV6-5